These 3 T cell receptor beta chains were sequenced from one sample in a study of shared clonotypes between healthy human individuals. The repertoire was sequenced with immunoSEQ multiplex PCR; TCRdb's copy has only in-frame clones and lacks some. The table includes 1.5 million to 2.5 million clones, approximately 94% detected once. The naive CD8 fraction comprised CD45RO-negative cells positively selected for CCR7 and excluded terminally differentiated effector memory CD45RA+ cells. The specimen was naive CD8+ T cells sorted from blood. The source of these receptors is a man between 18 and 35 years old in good health.

In this sample, this clone turned up once. Other DNA sequences of this sample code for an identical CDR3. The genes are TRBV19 and TRBJ2-1; no clear D gene. Per the germline V gene, CDR1 is LNHDA and CDR2 is SQIVND (reference sequence). Trimming left V 4 bases short and J 7 bases short, with 5 bases between. The length of the CDR3 is 11 residues. CDR3 in amino acids: CASSTGNEQFF. CDR3 in DNA: TGTGCCAGTAGTACCGGGAATGAGCAGTTCTTC. Full variable domain (outside the CDR3, taken from reference TRBV19 and TRBJ2-1): DGGITQSPKYLFRKEGQNVTLSCEQNLNHDAMYWYRQDPGQGLRLIYYSQIVNDFQKGDIAEGYSVSREKKESFPLTVTSAQKNPTAFYLCASSTGNEQFFGPGTRLTVL.

The gene calls are TRBV4-3 and TRBJ2-2; D unresolved. Germline values: CDR1 LGHNA, CDR2 YSLEER. Trimming pared 0 bases from V and 6 bases from J, leaving 17 bases between. The CDR3 is 17 amino acids. CDR3 sequence (DNA): TGCGCCAGCAGCCAAGAACTATCGCGGTTAGGGTCCGGGGAGCTGTTTTTT. This codes for CASSQELSRLGSGELFF.

As to this clone: Other DNA variants within this sample encode the same CDR3. V gene TRBV5-6 combines with J gene TRBJ1-3; D is unclear. This CDR3 comprises 14 residues. V gave up 0 bases and J gave up 0 bases, with 4 bases separating them. CDR1 is SGHDT, CDR2 YYEEEE, per germline. CDR3 bases: TGTGCCAGCAGCTTGGGAATCTCTGGAAACACCATATATTTT. It codes for CASSLGISGNTIYF.